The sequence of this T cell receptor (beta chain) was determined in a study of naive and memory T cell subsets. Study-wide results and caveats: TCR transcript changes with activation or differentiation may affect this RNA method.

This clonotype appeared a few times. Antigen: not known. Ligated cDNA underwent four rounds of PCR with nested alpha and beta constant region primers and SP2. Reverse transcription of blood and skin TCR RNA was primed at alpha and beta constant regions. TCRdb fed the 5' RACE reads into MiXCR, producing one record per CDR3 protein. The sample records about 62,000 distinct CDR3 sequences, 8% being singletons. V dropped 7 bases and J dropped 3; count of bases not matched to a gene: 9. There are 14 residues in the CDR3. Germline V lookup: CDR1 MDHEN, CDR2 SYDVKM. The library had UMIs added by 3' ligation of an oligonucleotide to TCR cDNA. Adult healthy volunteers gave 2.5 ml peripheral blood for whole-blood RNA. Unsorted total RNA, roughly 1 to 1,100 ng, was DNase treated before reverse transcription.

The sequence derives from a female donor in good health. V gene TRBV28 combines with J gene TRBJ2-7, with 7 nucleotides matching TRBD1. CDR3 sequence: CASTPVGTVYEQYF. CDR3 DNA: TGTGCCAGCACCCCTGTAGGGACAGTCTACGAGCAGTACTTC.